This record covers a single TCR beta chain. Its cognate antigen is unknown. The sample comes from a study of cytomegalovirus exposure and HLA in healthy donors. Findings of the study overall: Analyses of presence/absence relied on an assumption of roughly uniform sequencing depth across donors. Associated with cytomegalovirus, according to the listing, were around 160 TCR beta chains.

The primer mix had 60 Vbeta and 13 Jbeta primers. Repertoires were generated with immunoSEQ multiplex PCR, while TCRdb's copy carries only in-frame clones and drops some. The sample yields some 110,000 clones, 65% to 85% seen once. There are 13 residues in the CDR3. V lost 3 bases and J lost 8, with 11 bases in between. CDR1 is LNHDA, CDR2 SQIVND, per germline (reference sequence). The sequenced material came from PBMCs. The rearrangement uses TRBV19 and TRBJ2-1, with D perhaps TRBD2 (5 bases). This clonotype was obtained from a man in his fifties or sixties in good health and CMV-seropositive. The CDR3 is CASSINLAYEQFF. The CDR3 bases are TGTGCCAGTAGTATTAATCTAGCATATGAGCAGTTCTTC.